A selection of T cell receptor beta chains follows, all from one sample in a study of T cell changes during pregnancy in multiple sclerosis. The protocol was immunoSEQ multiplex PCR, while the TCRdb copy is restricted to in-frame clones and leaves out a portion. Of over 50,000 clones in the sample, roughly 92% were seen once. Material: CD4+ T cells from peripheral blood mononuclear cells, obtained in the third trimester of pregnancy. All receptors derive from a female donor with multiple sclerosis, enrolled in a pregnancy study. CDR3s include the opening cysteine and the closing phenylalanine or tryptophan. A D gene is named only where the DNA matches it firmly. Some rows have no size entry. The others give once, few or many, or a class for an expanded clone.

>TRBV19|-|-|TRBJ1-5
CASSNHNQGLQPQHF
TGTGCCAGTAGTAACCACAACCAGGGACTTCAGCCCCAGCATTTT
>TRBV29-1|-|-|TRBJ2-3
CSVEGYWTDTQYF
TGCAGCGTTGAGGGCTACTGGACAGATACGCAGTATTTT
>TRBV5-8|TRBD1|-|TRBJ2-3
CASSYESGTGGDTQYF
TGTGCCAGCAGCTACGAGTCCGGGACAGGAGGAGATACGCAGTATTTT
>TRBV7-8|-|few|TRBJ1-1
CASSLDGFEAFF
TGTGCCAGCAGCTTAGACGGGTTTGAAGCTTTCTTT
>TRBV7-9|-|-|TRBJ2-1
CASSLTTGSSGEQFF
TGTGCCAGCAGCCTTACTACAGGGTCAAGCGGTGAGCAGTTCTTC
>TRBV9|TRBD1|once|TRBJ2-5
CASSETGVTVETQYF
TGTGCCAGCAGCGAAACAGGGGTAACAGTTGAGACCCAGTACTTC
>TRBV7-6|TRBD1|-|TRBJ1-1
CASSLGQGNTEAFF
TGTGCCAGCAGCTTGGGACAGGGGAACACTGAAGCTTTCTTT
>TRBV30|-|-|TRBJ1-4
CAWTTVGREKLFF
TGTGCCTGGACTACAGTAGGCAGAGAAAAACTGTTTTTT
>TRBV5-4|-|-|TRBJ1-2
CASSLAGVTGPGYTF
TGTGCCAGCAGCTTAGCCGGGGTGACAGGTCCCGGCTACACCTTC
>TRBV5-6|-|once|TRBJ1-1
CASRSLWTANTEAFF
TGTGCCAGCAGGTCGCTTTGGACAGCCAACACTGAAGCTTTCTTT
>TRBV7-3|TRBD2|-|TRBJ2-5
CASSRGLPGQETQYF
TGTGCCAGCAGCCGGGGACTACCCGGCCAAGAGACCCAGTACTTC
>TRBV5-4|-|-|TRBJ1-1
CASSLRGINTEAFF
TGTGCCAGCAGCTTGCGGGGGATAAACACTGAAGCTTTCTTT
>TRBV7-2|-|-|TRBJ1-3
CASSLGTPGNTIYF
TGTGCCAGCAGCCTCGGGACACCTGGAAACACCATATATTTT
>TRBV9|TRBD1|-|TRBJ1-1
CASSPRQGNTEAFF
TGTGCCAGCAGCCCCAGACAGGGAAACACTGAAGCTTTCTTT
>TRBV6-1|TRBD1|-|TRBJ1-1
CASRGQLNTEAFF
TGTGCCAGCAGGGGACAGTTGAACACTGAAGCTTTCTTT
>TRBV6-1|TRBD2|-|TRBJ2-7
CASTLEREPSYEQYF
TGTGCCAGCACTTTAGAGCGGGAGCCCTCCTACGAGCAGTACTTC
>TRBV20-1|-|-|TRBJ2-3
CSARTGDTQYF
TGCAGTGCTCGTACAGGAGATACGCAGTATTTT
>TRBV29-1|TRBD1|-|TRBJ1-2
CSVGQGDYGYTF
TGCAGCGTTGGACAGGGAGACTATGGCTACACCTTC